A selection of T cell receptor beta chains follows, all from one sample in a study of blood T cell repertoires in COVID-19. Sequencing used immunoSEQ multiplex PCR; TCRdb keeps in-frame clones, though not all of them. The profile shows 150,000 to 200,000 clones, almost 80% of them singletons. The sample consisted of peripheral blood. The receptors were sampled from a woman in her sixties or seventies with acute or convalescent COVID-19. CDR3s leave out the opening cysteine and the closing phenylalanine or tryptophan.

j_call	v_call	cdr3_aa
TRBJ2-7	TRBV14	ASSQDPFYEQY
TRBJ2-7	TRBV19	ASSIGQGASYEQY
TRBJ2-1	TRBV19	ASSISSGAYWNEQF
TRBJ2-3	TRBV19	ASSPSGRAGGTQY
TRBJ1-2	TRBV5-1	ASSLADGGYGYT
TRBJ1-5	TRBV2	ASSDGLRGRNQPQH
TRBJ2-3	TRBV11-3	ASSKQGGVRTDTQY
TRBJ2-3	TRBV19	ASSPGHTSTDTQY
TRBJ1-2	TRBV6-5	ASTPSTGGYYGYT
TRBJ1-6	TRBV19	ASSIGGGSPLH
TRBJ1-1	TRBV19	ASIPALGQDSNTEAF
TRBJ1-6	TRBV19	ASSITGDYNSPLH
TRBJ2-7	TRBV18	ASSPQTSGSNHVQY
TRBJ2-5	TRBV5-4	ASSRDSQETQY
TRBJ2-7	TRBV13	ASSLGAGEQY
TRBJ2-1	TRBV3-1/TRBV3-2	ASTSDSGSSYNEQF
TRBJ2-7	TRBV15	ATSRYPRDSGEQY
TRBJ2-7	TRBV20-1	SGGDAYEQY
TRBJ1-5	TRBV6-6	ASSYEYGQPQH
TRBJ2-1	TRBV7-9	ASSNYQPEQF
TRBJ2-1	TRBV9	ASSGGLAGDSYNEQF
TRBJ2-7	TRBV15	ATSTGTTGSEQY
TRBJ1-1	TRBV18	ASSPDRATEAF
TRBJ2-5	TRBV10-3	AISEGAKRYETQY
TRBJ2-2	TRBV25-1	ASRERTGNTGELF
TRBJ1-1	TRBV6-2/TRBV6-3	ASSNRQGVGLAEAF
TRBJ2-7	TRBV18	ASAAGRTSEQY
TRBJ1-2	TRBV10-3	AISETTRDRGRLGYT
TRBJ2-1	TRBV6-5	ASSTDRDIYNEQF
TRBJ1-6	TRBV5-8	ASSLGGQWSPLH
TRBJ2-5	TRBV19	ASSQAAGVETQY
TRBJ1-1	TRBV18	ASSPLELGTGSPEAF
TRBJ2-5	TRBV28	ASRWTSGRTLYQETQY
TRBJ2-7	TRBV19	ASRGQGEYEQY
TRBJ2-2	TRBV18	ASSQRAGANTGELF
TRBJ2-7	TRBV3-1/TRBV3-2	ASSQEWGTSLYEQY
TRBJ2-7	TRBV5-4	ASSLGQGTAYEQY
TRBJ1-1	TRBV5-1	ASSPTGVITEAF
TRBJ1-2	TRBV28	ASSSTRSPGYGYT
TRBJ2-5	TRBV5-4	ASSLEAAGETQY
TRBJ2-5	TRBV20-1	SASDRARNFEETQY
TRBJ1-1	TRBV30	AWSVRGLAEAF
TRBJ2-1	TRBV5-1	ASSLAGGGSYNEQF
TRBJ1-2	TRBV2	ASSERESDGYT
TRBJ1-2	TRBV12-3/TRBV12-4	ASSKDRRYGYT